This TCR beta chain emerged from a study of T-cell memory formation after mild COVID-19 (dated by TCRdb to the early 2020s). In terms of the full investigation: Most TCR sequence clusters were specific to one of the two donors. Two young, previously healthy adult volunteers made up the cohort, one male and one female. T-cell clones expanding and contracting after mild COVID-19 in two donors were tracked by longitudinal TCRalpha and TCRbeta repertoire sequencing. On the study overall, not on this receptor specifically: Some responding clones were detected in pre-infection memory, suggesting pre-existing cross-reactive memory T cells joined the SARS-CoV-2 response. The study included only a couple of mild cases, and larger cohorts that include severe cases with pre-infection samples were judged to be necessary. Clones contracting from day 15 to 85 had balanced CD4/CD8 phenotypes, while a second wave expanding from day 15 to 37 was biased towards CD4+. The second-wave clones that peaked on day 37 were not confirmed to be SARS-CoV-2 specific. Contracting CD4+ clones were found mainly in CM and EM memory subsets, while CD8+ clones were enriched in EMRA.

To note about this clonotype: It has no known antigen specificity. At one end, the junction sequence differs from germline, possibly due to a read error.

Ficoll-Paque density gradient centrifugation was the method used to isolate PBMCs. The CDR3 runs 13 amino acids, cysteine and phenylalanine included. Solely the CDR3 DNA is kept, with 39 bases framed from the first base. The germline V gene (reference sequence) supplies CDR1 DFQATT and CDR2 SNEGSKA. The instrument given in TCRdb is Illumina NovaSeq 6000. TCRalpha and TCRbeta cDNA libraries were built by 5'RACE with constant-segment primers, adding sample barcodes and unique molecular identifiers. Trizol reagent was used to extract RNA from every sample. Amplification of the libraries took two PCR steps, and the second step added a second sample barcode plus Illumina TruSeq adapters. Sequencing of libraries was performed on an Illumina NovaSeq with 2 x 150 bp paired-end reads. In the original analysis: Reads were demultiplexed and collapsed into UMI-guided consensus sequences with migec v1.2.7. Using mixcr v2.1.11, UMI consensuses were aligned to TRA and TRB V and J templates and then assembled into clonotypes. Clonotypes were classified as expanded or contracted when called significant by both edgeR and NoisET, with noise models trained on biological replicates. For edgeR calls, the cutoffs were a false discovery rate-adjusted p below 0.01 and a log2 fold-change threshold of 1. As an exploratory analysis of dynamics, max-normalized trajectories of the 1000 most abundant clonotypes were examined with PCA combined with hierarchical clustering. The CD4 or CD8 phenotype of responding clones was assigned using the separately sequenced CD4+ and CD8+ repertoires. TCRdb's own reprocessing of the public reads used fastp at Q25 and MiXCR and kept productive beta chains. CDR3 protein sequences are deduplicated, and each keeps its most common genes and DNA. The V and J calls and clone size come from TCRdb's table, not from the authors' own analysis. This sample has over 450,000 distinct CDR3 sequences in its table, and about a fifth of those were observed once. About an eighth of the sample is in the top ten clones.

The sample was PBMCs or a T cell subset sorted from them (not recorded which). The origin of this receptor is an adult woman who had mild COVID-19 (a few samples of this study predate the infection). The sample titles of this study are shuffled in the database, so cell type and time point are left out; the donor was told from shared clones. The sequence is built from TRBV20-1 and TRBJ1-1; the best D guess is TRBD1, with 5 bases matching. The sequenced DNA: TGCAGTGGAATAGTTGGGGGGAACTCTGAAGCTTTCTTT. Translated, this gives CSGIVGGNSEAFF.